The 14 T cell receptor beta chains in this list originate from one sample, sequenced in a study of human T cells and chemical hapten exposure. TCRdb fed the RACE reads into MiXCR, producing one record per CDR3 protein. The sample records more than 100,000 distinct CDR3 sequences, 11% being singletons. Time point here: patch test 3, about 24 weeks after DPC sensitization. The treatment was: therapeutic diphenylcyclopropenone sensitization with weekly scalp DPC. Here the sequenced sample was whole blood, taken in connection with sensitization to the hapten diphenylcyclopropenone (DPC). These receptors were taken from a woman aged 50 to 60 with alopecia areata. Some clones in this sample may be carry-over from other donors' samples.

This clonotype has just a few counts. This rearrangement joins TRBV4-1 to TRBJ2-7; TRBD1 matches 7 bases. CDR3 length equals 15 residues. The germline CDR1 and CDR2 sequences are MGHRA and YSYEKL. J gave up 7 bases and V 4 bases, and 13 bases lay outside the gene matches. CDR3 sequence: CASSLSVEGAREQYF. CDR3 in DNA: TGCGCCAGCAGCCTTTCGGTAGAGGGGGCGCGAGAGCAGTACTTC.

The chain links TRBV10-3 to TRBJ1-6; TRBD1 matches at 11 bases. V trimming: 7 bases; J trimming: 9 bases; junction bases outside the gene matches: 11. CDR3 length: 16 residues. The germline V gene encodes CDR1 ENHRY and CDR2 SYGVKD. CDR3 sequence: CAIKDSDRGLVSPLHF. The DNA of the CDR3 is TGTGCCATCAAGGACTCGGACAGGGGGCTTGTTTCACCCCTCCACTTT.

This clonotype was recorded at least ten times. The chain recombines TRBV20-1 with TRBJ2-5, with D perhaps TRBD2 (5 bases). CDR3 length: 13 residues. V dropped 7 bases and J dropped 0 bases, with 12 bases sitting between them. CDR1 DFQATT and CDR2 SNEGSKA come from the germline V gene (reference sequence). CDR3 loop: CSVPSGYQETQYF. The CDR3 bases are TGCAGTGTCCCGTCGGGGTACCAAGAGACCCAGTACTTC.

The sample holds a few counts of this clonotype. J is TRBJ2-3 and V is TRBV21-1; the table's D call, TRBD1, was not checked against the DNA. TRBV21-1 is described as a pseudogene. The CDR3 extends over 15 amino acids. Written as DNA, the CDR3 is TGTGCCAGCAGCAGAGCGTGGGGGCACACAGATACGCAGTATTTT. Amino acid sequence: CASSRAWGHTDTQYF.

The genes are TRBV20-1 and TRBJ1-2; D call uncertain. Germline assignment: CDR1 DFQATT and CDR2 SNEGSKA (reference sequence). The CDR3 is 13 amino acids. V lost 2 bases, J lost 1 base, and 8 bases lay in between. The chain's CDR3 is CSARLGRNYGYTF. CDR3 DNA sequence: TGCAGTGCTAGACTGGGCCGTAACTATGGCTACACCTTC.

This clonotype was seen a handful of times. The chain recombines TRBV15 with TRBJ2-7; TRBD2 might be the D (5 bases). V gave up 5 bases and J gave up 6 bases, with 11 bases separating them. CDR1 is LNHNV, CDR2 YYDKDF, per germline (reference sequence). There are 12 residues in the CDR3. CDR3 amino acids: CATSANGVEQYF. The CDR3 DNA reads as TGTGCCACCAGCGCAAACGGGGTCGAGCAGTACTTC. Full variable domain (remainder filled in from reference TRBV15 and TRBJ2-7): DAMVIQNPRYQVTQFGKPVTLSCSQTLNHNVMYWYQQKSSQAPKLLFHYYDKDFNNEADTPDNFQSRRPNTSFCFLDIRSPGLGDTAMYLCATSANGVEQYFGPGTRLTVT.

This clonotype has only a few counts. The V call is TRBV20-1, the J call TRBJ1-1; perhaps TRBD1 as D (5 bases). Trimming cost V 6 bases and J 3 bases, with 17 bases left between them. CDR1 DFQATT and CDR2 SNEGSKA come from the germline V gene (reference sequence). This CDR3 spans 14 amino acids. In nucleotides, the CDR3 is TGCAGTGCCCGCCAGGGTCCTGGGGACACTGAAGCTTTCTTT. Translated, it gives CSARQGPGDTEAFF.

V and J are TRBV6-1 and TRBJ2-1; D is unresolved. Germline V gene data show CDR1 as MNHNS and CDR2 as SASEGT. V was shortened by 4 bases and J by 10 bases, with 8 bases between the two germline ends. CDR3 length: 11 residues. This chain's CDR3 is CASSVGTEQFF. CDR3 DNA sequence: TGTGCCAGCAGTGTCGGAACAGAGCAGTTCTTC.

In its sample, this clonotype was seen a few times. The J gene is TRBJ2-6, the V gene TRBV18; tentative D call: TRBD1 (7 bases). The CDR3 sequence is 18 residues long. The germline CDR1 and CDR2 sequences are KGHSH and LQKENI. Deletions cut 1 base from V and 2 bases from J, with 15 bases between. CDR3 region: CASSPLGGGHPGANVLTF. In DNA form, the CDR3 reads TGTGCCAGCTCACCACTTGGAGGGGGCCATCCTGGGGCCAACGTCCTGACTTTC.

This clonotype has only a few counts. The rearrangement uses TRBV10-3 and TRBJ2-7; 7 bases fit TRBD1. Unmatched junction bases numbered 5, after V lost 6 bases and J lost 0 bases. Germline V gives CDR1 ENHRY, CDR2 SYGVKD. The CDR3 totals 14 residues. As DNA, the CDR3 is TGTGCCATCAGGCCCGGGACAGCCTCCTACGAGCAGTACTTC. Residues: CAIRPGTASYEQYF.

This clonotype was detected a few times. This rearrangement joins TRBV10-3 to TRBJ1-5, with 8 bases aligning to TRBD1. Losses at the gene ends were 5 bases for V and 4 bases for J; bases not matched to a gene: 4. The CDR3 covers 14 residues. The germline V gene encodes CDR1 ENHRY and CDR2 SYGVKD. CDR3 residues: CAISQQGGNQPQHF. The CDR3 DNA reads TGTGCCATCAGTCAACAGGGGGGGAATCAGCCCCAGCATTTT.

The rearrangement links TRBV6-1 to TRBJ1-1, with 9 bases identical to TRBD1. CDR1 and CDR2 from the germline V gene are MNHNS and SASEGT. Trimming took 2 bases from V and 0 from J; bases not matched to a gene: 7. The CDR3 length is 17 residues. In DNA form, the CDR3 reads TGTGCCAGCAGTGAATACCTACAGGGGGCCATGAACACTGAAGCTTTCTTT. Protein product: CASSEYLQGAMNTEAFF.

This clonotype has a handful of counts. V usage is TRBV28 and J usage is TRBJ1-6; 7 positions match TRBD1. The germline V gene has CDR1 MDHEN and CDR2 SYDVKM. The CDR3 contains 18 residues. The ends lost 6 bases at V and 2 bases at J; junction bases unmatched: 13. The CDR3 here is CASRSDRSVGTYNSPLHF. The CDR3 DNA sequence: TGTGCCAGCAGATCGGACAGGTCCGTGGGGACCTATAATTCACCCCTCCACTTT.

This clonotype was recorded a few times. The gene calls are TRBV10-3 and TRBJ1-1; no reliable D call. Trimming shortened V by 0 bases and J by 7 bases, and 18 bases separated the two germline ends. The CDR3 sequence is 16 residues long. Germline CDR1 and CDR2: ENHRY and SYGVKD. Written as DNA, the CDR3 is TGTGCCATCAGTGAGTCGGAGGTGGGAAGAAGACATGAAGCTTTCTTT. This codes for CAISESEVGRRHEAFF.